The T cell receptor beta chain described here comes from a study of blood T cell repertoires in COVID-19. In the study's own analysis: Reference gene primers were amplified, and this amplification served to estimate nucleated cell counts. Here immunoSEQ multiplex PCR was the method, and the copy in TCRdb shows in-frame clones only, minus some. That table furnishes V, J and clone size, whereas the DNA furnished D and trimming. The sample consists of approximately 57,000 clones, just under 90% of them appearing once. V lost 2 bases, J lost 2 bases, and 11 bases lay in between. This CDR3 is 14 amino acids long. Germline CDR1 SGHRS, CDR2 YFSETQ.

The TCR was taken from a man aged 50 to 60 with acute or convalescent COVID-19. This chain uses TRBV5-1 with TRBJ2-7, with D possibly TRBD1 on 6 matching bases. The sequencing sample was made of peripheral blood. The CDR3 nucleotides read TGCGCCAGCAGCTTATCAGGGGTCGCCTACGAGCAGTACTTC. Residues: CASSLSGVAYEQYF.